The 28 T cell receptor beta chains below come from one sample, sequenced in a study of blood T cell repertoires in COVID-19. Clones were sequenced by immunoSEQ multiplex PCR, and TCRdb holds only the in-frame ones, with some missing. The table records 50,000 to 70,000 clones, around 76% of them present only once. Sequencing used peripheral blood. Every receptor here comes from a human donor in a cohort sampled during active COVID-19.

Only a few counts were recorded for this clone. The J gene is TRBJ1-1, the V gene TRBV5-1; D may be TRBD1 (5 bases). V gave up 2 bases and J gave up 0 bases, with 14 bases separating them. This CDR3 has 16 residues. The germline gives CDR1 SGHRS, CDR2 YFSETQ. CDR3: CASSFIAGIMNTEAFF. The CDR3 DNA is TGCGCCAGCAGCTTTATAGCAGGGATTATGAACACTGAAGCTTTCTTT.

By sample fraction, this clone is medium-sized. CDR3 nucleotides: TGTGCCAGCAGTTTATCGTCGGCAGGGGAGACCCAGTACTTC. Translating gives CASSLSSAGETQYF. V usage is TRBV27 and J usage is TRBJ2-5; D may be TRBD1 (5 bases). Trimming took off 0 bases at V and 5 bases at J, with 10 bases between the two ends. The germline gives CDR1 MNHEY, CDR2 SMNVEV (reference sequence). CDR3 length equals 14 residues.

The chain joins TRBV3-1 (or the pseudogene TRBV3-2) to TRBJ2-6; 7 positions agree with TRBD1. Germline values: CDR1 LGHDT, CDR2 YNNKEL (reference sequence). This CDR3 is 19 amino acids long. V lost 0 bases, J lost 4 bases, and 12 bases stayed unmatched. This chain's CDR3 is CASSQDRRGRSDGANVLTF. The CDR3 region has the DNA TGTGCCAGCAGCCAAGATAGAAGGGGGCGTAGCGACGGGGCCAACGTCCTGACTTTC.

The chain uses TRBV7-2 and TRBJ1-2, with D perhaps matching TRBD1 (5 bases). Germline lookup yields CDR1 SGHTA and CDR2 FQGNSA. The V and J ends lost 1 base and 5 bases respectively, with 11 bases between them. The CDR3 is 14 amino acids. As DNA, the CDR3 is TGTGCCAGCAGCTTAGGCACAGGTTCATATGGCTACACCTTC. It translates to CASSLGTGSYGYTF. The full variable domain, rest sourced from reference TRBV7-2 and TRBJ1-2, is GAGVSQSPSNKVTEKGKDVELRCDPISGHTALYWYRQSLGQGLEFLIYFQGNSAPDKSGLPSDRFSAERTGGSVSTLTIQRTQQEDSAVYLCASSLGTGSYGYTFGSGTRLTVV.

V usage is TRBV30 and J usage is TRBJ1-6, with no clear D. Trimming removed 1 base from V and 0 bases from J, with 16 bases in between. This CDR3 contains 18 residues. Germline CDR1 is GTSNPN and CDR2 is SVGIG (reference sequence). Here the CDR3 DNA reads TGTGCCTGGAGTGCCTTTGGACTCACGAGCTCCTATAATTCACCCCTCCACTTT. Translated, it gives CAWSAFGLTSSYNSPLHF.

This clone was seen only once. For the CDR3, the DNA is TGTGCCAGCAGTGACAGGGACCGATCCTATGGCTACACCTTC. Its protein product is CASSDRDRSYGYTF. The chain is built from TRBV27 and TRBJ1-2; 7 bases line up with TRBD1. Trimming cost V 5 bases and J 4 bases; bases outside gene matches: 7. The germline gives CDR1 MNHEY, CDR2 SMNVEV (reference sequence). This CDR3 is built from 14 residues.

This sequence joins TRBV6-1 and TRBJ2-7; 8 nucleotides match TRBD1. After removal of 4 bases from V and 4 bases from J, the junction contained 12 bases not matched to a gene. Germline V CDR1 and CDR2: MNHNS, SASEGT. There are 16 residues in the CDR3. The CDR3 sequence: CASSANFGQGGYEQYF. For the CDR3, the DNA is TGTGCCAGCAGTGCCAACTTCGGACAGGGTGGATACGAGCAGTACTTC.

The DNA of the CDR3 is TGTGCCAGCAGTCACGGACAGGGGTTCGAGCAGTACTTC. It is translated as CASSHGQGFEQYF. The chain combines TRBV6-5 with TRBJ2-7; 9 positions match TRBD1. Trimming at V came to 5 bases and at J to 6 bases, leaving 5 bases not matched to a gene. The CDR3 covers 13 residues. Per germline, CDR1 MNHEY and CDR2 SVGAGI.

This clone was recorded once. The chain links TRBV6-1 to TRBJ1-2, with a weak D call TRBD1 (6 bases). The CDR3 has 13 amino acids. Germline V CDR1 and CDR2: MNHNS, SASEGT. V was trimmed by 2 bases and J by 4 bases, leaving 8 bases between them. DNA for the CDR3: TGTGCCAGCAGTGAACAGGGGCTCTATGGCTACACCTTC. This gives the protein CASSEQGLYGYTF.

The chain combines TRBV6-5 with TRBJ1-2; 8 bases match TRBD1. CDR3 length: 15 amino acids. V lost 7 bases, J lost 3 bases, and 10 bases stayed unmatched. Looked up from germline, CDR1 is MNHEY and CDR2 is SVGAGI. The CDR3 sequence is CASKQGTGQDYGYTF. CDR3 nucleotide sequence: TGTGCCAGCAAGCAGGGGACGGGACAGGACTATGGCTACACCTTC.

The V and J genes are TRBV12-3 or TRBV12-4 and TRBJ2-7, with a possible D match to TRBD2 (5 bases). The V end lost 10 bases, the J end lost 2 bases, and 15 bases lay between the germline ends. The CDR3 consists of 13 residues. The CDR3 DNA reads TGTGCCACTTCAATGGGCGGGCCCTACGAGCAGTACTTC. It encodes CATSMGGPYEQYF.

The rearrangement links TRBV5-1 to TRBJ1-1; D might be TRBD1 (6 bases). V gave up 0 bases and J gave up 3 bases, with 12 bases separating them. This CDR3 spans 15 amino acids. CDR1 SGHRS and CDR2 YFSETQ come from the germline V gene. The CDR3 DNA reads TGCGCCAGCAGCTTGGCCCAGGGGCAGGACACTGAAGCTTTCTTT. Amino acid sequence: CASSLAQGQDTEAFF.

This clone was detected a few times. This chain joins TRBV14 and TRBJ2-7; 8 nucleotides align to TRBD2. The CDR3 has 15 residues. V lost 1 base, J lost 2 bases, and 4 bases stayed unmatched. Germline assignment: CDR1 SGHDN and CDR2 FVKESK. The CDR3 DNA is TGTGCCAGCAGCCAAGGGTCGGGGGGGACCTACGAGCAGTACTTC. It translates to CASSQGSGGTYEQYF.

CDR3 sequence: CASSFSGGVVYEQYF. The CDR3 DNA reads TGTGCCAGCAGTTTTTCGGGAGGGGTTGTCTACGAGCAGTACTTC. The chain couples TRBV28 to TRBJ2-7, with TRBD2 matching 8 bases. The V segment lost 3 bases and the J segment 3 bases; nucleotides outside the gene matches: 7. Germline assignment: CDR1 MDHEN and CDR2 SYDVKM. This CDR3 spans 15 amino acids.

The chain uses TRBV5-4 and TRBJ1-5; 8 nucleotides align to TRBD1. Losses at the gene ends were 0 bases for V and 4 bases for J; bases not matched to a gene: 0. CDR1 SGHNT and CDR2 YYREEE come from the germline V gene (reference sequence). The CDR3 has 14 residues. CDR3 protein: CASSLDRGNQPQHF. The CDR3 coding sequence is TGTGCCAGCAGCTTGGACAGGGGGAATCAGCCCCAGCATTTT.

This chain joins TRBV7-9 and TRBJ2-1, with 7 nucleotides matching TRBD2. The CDR3 consists of 17 residues. Germline CDR1 and CDR2: SEHNR and FQNEAQ (reference sequence). V was clipped by 6 bases and J by 0 bases; unmatched bases: 11. The CDR3 loop reads CASRFMEGGSSYNEQFF. DNA of the CDR3: TGTGCCAGCAGGTTTATGGAGGGCGGGAGCTCCTACAATGAGCAGTTCTTC.

The gene calls are TRBV5-1 and TRBJ1-4; TRBD1 agrees at 9 bases. V gave up 2 bases and J gave up 8 bases; unmatched junction bases: 7. From germline, CDR1 is SGHRS and CDR2 YFSETQ. This CDR3 is 15 amino acids long. In nucleotides, the CDR3 is TGCGCCAGCAGCTTACTACAGGGGGCGAGGGAAAAACTGTTTTTT. Translated, it gives CASSLLQGAREKLFF.

This clone was counted a few times. The rearrangement links TRBV5-1 to TRBJ2-7; TRBD2 agrees at 16 bases. The CDR3 runs to 17 residues. V dropped 5 bases and J dropped 3; count of bases not matched to a gene: 8. Germline-derived CDR1 and CDR2 are SGHRS and YFSETQ. CDR3: CASSIPGLAGGLYEQYF. CDR3 bases: TGCGCCAGCAGTATCCCGGGACTAGCGGGGGGGCTCTACGAGCAGTACTTC.

The CDR3 bases are TGCGCCAGCAGCCAAGAGGGGACAGGGGCCTGGTTAGATGGCTACACCTTC. Protein sequence: CASSQEGTGAWLDGYTF. J is TRBJ1-2 and V is TRBV4-1; 10 bases are a match to TRBD1. Germline V gene sequence: CDR1 MGHRA, CDR2 YSYEKL. This CDR3 region has 17 residues. Trimming at V came to 0 bases and at J to 6 bases, leaving 10 bases not matched to a gene.

The CDR3 sequence: CASSPGSRGTEAFF. The CDR3 region has the DNA TGCGCCAGCAGCCCTGGGTCCAGGGGGACTGAAGCTTTCTTT. The genes are TRBV5-1 and TRBJ1-1; 7 positions match TRBD1. This CDR3 is 14 amino acids long. CDR1 and CDR2 (germline): SGHRS, YFSETQ. V lost 4 bases, J lost 5 bases, and 8 bases stayed unmatched.

V usage is TRBV6-5 and J usage is TRBJ2-7, with D possibly matching TRBD1 (6 bases). CDR1 is MNHEY and CDR2 is SVGAGI in the germline V gene. The CDR3 consists of 13 residues. With 1 base removed from V and 7 bases from J, the gap between germline ends came to 11 bases. CDR3 amino acids: CASSYYQGGEQYF. The CDR3 DNA sequence: TGTGCCAGCAGTTACTACCAAGGGGGAGAGCAGTACTTC.

The V gene is TRBV28, the J gene TRBJ2-7, with D hard to call. The germline V and J ends were trimmed by 5 bases and 5 bases, with 28 bases remaining between them. CDR1 is MDHEN and CDR2 is SYDVKM in the germline V gene. CDR3 length: 18 residues. CDR3 DNA sequence: TGTGCCAGCAGTGTTACCCCGAATAATGCCCAAGCTACGGACGAGCAGTACTTC. This sequence encodes CASSVTPNNAQATDEQYF. Looking up the rest from reference TRBV28 and TRBJ2-7 gives the full variable domain: DVKVTQSSRYLVKRTGEKVFLECVQDMDHENMFWYRQDPGLGLRLIYFSYDVKMKEKGDIPEGYSVSREKKERFSLILESASTNQTSMYLCASSVTPNNAQATDEQYFGPGTRLTVT.

V and J are TRBV28 and TRBJ1-2; weak D call: TRBD1 (6 bases). Looked up from germline, CDR1 is MDHEN and CDR2 is SYDVKM. V was cut by 5 bases and J by 4 bases, with 26 bases left in between. This CDR3 contains 18 residues. CDR3 bases: TGTGCCAGCAGTCCATTACACAGGGTCAATGGTGGGCTCTATGGCTACACCTTC. Its translation is CASSPLHRVNGGLYGYTF.

V is TRBV7-3 and J is TRBJ1-1; possibly TRBD1 for D (5 bases). The V and J ends lost 1 base and 3 bases respectively, with 12 bases between them. Germline lookup yields CDR1 SGHTA and CDR2 FQGTGA. The CDR3 consists of 15 residues. The chain's CDR3 is CASSLKAGGDTEAFF. CDR3 bases: TGTGCCAGCAGCTTAAAGGCCGGAGGGGACACTGAAGCTTTCTTT. The variable domain in full, with the rest retrieved from reference TRBV7-3 and TRBJ1-1, is GAGVSQTPSNKVTEKGKYVELRCDPISGHTALYWYRQSLGQGPEFLIYFQGTGAADDSGLPNDRFFAVRPEGSVSTLKIQRTERGDSAVYLCASSLKAGGDTEAFFGQGTRLTVV.

This chain links TRBV7-3 with TRBJ2-1, with a tentative D call TRBD2 (6 bases). This CDR3 is 12 amino acids long. V lost 10 bases, J lost 7 bases, and 14 bases lay in between. The germline V gene has CDR1 SGHTA and CDR2 FQGTGA. The CDR3 coding sequence is TGTGCCATTTACGGGGGTTGGAATGAGCAGTTCTTC. It yields the protein CAIYGGWNEQFF.

This chain links TRBV3-1 (or the pseudogene TRBV3-2) with TRBJ2-7; no clear D. Per the germline V gene, CDR1 is LGHDT and CDR2 is YNNKEL (reference sequence). Trimming left V 0 bases short and J 6 bases short, with 12 bases between. The CDR3 loop spans 14 amino acids. The CDR3 protein is CASSQDLNRGEQYF. CDR3 coding DNA: TGTGCCAGCAGCCAAGACCTTAACCGAGGCGAGCAGTACTTC.

The chain links TRBV6-5 to TRBJ1-1; D perhaps matches TRBD1 (6 bases). Germline V lookup: CDR1 MNHEY, CDR2 SVGAGI. The ends were cut back, 7 bases at V and 1 base at J, with 13 bases in the middle. The CDR3 contains 14 residues. CDR3 nucleotides: TGTGCCAGCAATAGGGGGTACAGGAACACTGAAGCTTTCTTT. This gives the protein CASNRGYRNTEAFF.

This chain joins TRBV6-5 and TRBJ1-2; D call uncertain. V lost 5 bases to trimming and J lost 4 bases, with 11 bases between them. CDR3 length equals 13 residues. Germline assignment: CDR1 MNHEY and CDR2 SVGAGI. The CDR3 bases are TGTGCCAGCAGTCGCCGGGGTATCTATGGCTACACCTTC. Residues: CASSRRGIYGYTF.